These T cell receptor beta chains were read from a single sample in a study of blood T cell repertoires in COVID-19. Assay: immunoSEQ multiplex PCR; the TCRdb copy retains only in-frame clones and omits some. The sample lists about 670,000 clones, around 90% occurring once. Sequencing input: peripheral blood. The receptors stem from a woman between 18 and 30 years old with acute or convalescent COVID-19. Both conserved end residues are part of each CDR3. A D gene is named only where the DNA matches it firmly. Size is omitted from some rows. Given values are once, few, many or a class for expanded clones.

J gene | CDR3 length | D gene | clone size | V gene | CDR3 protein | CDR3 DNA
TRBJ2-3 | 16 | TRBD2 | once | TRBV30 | CAWSVGTSGGADTQYF | TGTGCCTGGAGTGTTGGGACTAGCGGGGGGGCAGATACGCAGTATTTT
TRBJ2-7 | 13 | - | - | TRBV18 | CASSFTPGKQQYF | TGTGCCAGCTCATTCACACCAGGGAAACAGCAGTACTTC
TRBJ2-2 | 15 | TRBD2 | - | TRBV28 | CASRTAGGQTGELFF | TGTGCCAGCAGAACCGCGGGGGGTCAGACCGGGGAGCTGTTTTTT
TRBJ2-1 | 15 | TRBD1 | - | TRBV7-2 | CASSEARDSHNEQFF | TGTGCCAGCAGCGAGGCCCGGGACAGCCACAATGAGCAGTTCTTC
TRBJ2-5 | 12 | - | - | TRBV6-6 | CASSRPPGTQYF | TGTGCCAGCAGTCGACCGCCAGGGACCCAGTACTTC
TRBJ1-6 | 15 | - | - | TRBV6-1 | CASSERGANNSPLHF | TGTGCCAGCAGTGAGCGAGGCGCGAATAATTCACCCCTCCACTTT
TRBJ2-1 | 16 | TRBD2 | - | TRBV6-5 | CASSYSSLAGGNEQFF | TGTGCCAGCAGTTACTCGAGTCTAGCGGGGGGAAATGAGCAGTTCTTC
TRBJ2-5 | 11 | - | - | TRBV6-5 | CARGGAETQYF | TGTGCCAGGGGGGGGGCAGAGACCCAGTACTTC
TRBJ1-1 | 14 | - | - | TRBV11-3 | CASSLAHGNTEAFF | TGTGCCAGCAGCCTAGCACATGGGAACACTGAAGCTTTCTTT
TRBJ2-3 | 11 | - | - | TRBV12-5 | CATTGPRGQYF | TGTGCTACAACGGGCCCACGGGGGCAGTATTTT
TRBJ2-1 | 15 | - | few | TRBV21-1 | CASSKGKLAYNEQFF | TGTGCCAGCAGCAAAGGGAAGCTAGCCTACAATGAGCAGTTCTTC
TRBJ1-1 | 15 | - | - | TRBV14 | CASSLWGTRGTEAFF | TGTGCCAGCAGTCTCTGGGGAACCCGGGGCACTGAAGCTTTCTTT
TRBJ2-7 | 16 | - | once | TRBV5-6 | CASSPGAGQMTYEQYF | TGTGCCAGCTCTCCGGGGGCGGGACAGATGACCTACGAGCAGTACTTC
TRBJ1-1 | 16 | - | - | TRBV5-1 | CASSVQTGFSYTEAFF | TGCGCCAGCAGCGTCCAAACAGGGTTCTCTTACACTGAAGCTTTCTTT
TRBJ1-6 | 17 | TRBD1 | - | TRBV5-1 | CASSRRTGGTGDSPLHF | TGCGCCAGCAGCAGAAGGACAGGGGGCACGGGGGATTCACCCCTCCACTTT
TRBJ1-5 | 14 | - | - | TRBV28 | CASRLQGYNQPQHF | TGTGCCAGCAGACTTCAGGGATACAATCAGCCCCAGCATTTT
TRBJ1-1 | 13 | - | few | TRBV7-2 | CASLGGWNTEAFF | TGTGCCAGCCTCGGCGGATGGAACACTGAAGCTTTCTTT
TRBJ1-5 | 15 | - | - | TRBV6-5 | CASSDIVWGEGPQHF | TGTGCCAGCAGCGACATTGTTTGGGGGGAGGGGCCCCAGCATTTT
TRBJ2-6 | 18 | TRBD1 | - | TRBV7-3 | CASSLKGTGASGANVLTF | TGTGCCAGCAGCTTAAAAGGGACAGGGGCTTCTGGGGCCAACGTCCTGACTTTC
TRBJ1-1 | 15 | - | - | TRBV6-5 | CASSYSGLVGTEAFF | TGTGCCAGCAGTTACTCGGGACTCGTCGGGACTGAAGCTTTCTTT
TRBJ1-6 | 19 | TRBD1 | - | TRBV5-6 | CASSFFPFGQGDQMGPLHF | TGTGCCAGCAGCTTTTTCCCTTTTGGACAGGGGGACCAAATGGGCCCCCTCCACTTT
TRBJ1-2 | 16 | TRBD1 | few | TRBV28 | CASSYQGQGAISGYTF | TGTGCCAGCAGTTACCAAGGACAGGGGGCCATTAGTGGCTACACCTTC
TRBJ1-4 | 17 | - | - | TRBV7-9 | CASSFYRAPATNEKLFF | TGTGCCAGCAGCTTCTACAGGGCACCGGCAACTAATGAAAAACTGTTTTTT
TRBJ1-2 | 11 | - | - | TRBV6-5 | CASSERYGYTF | TGTGCCAGCTCGGAGCGGTATGGCTACACCTTC
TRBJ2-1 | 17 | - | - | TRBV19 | CASSIPPPGVGRDEQFF | TGTGCCAGTAGTATCCCCCCCCCGGGGGTGGGTAGAGATGAGCAGTTCTTC
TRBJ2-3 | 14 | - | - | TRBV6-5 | CASSYSTVTDTQYF | TGTGCCAGCAGTTACTCTACGGTCACAGATACGCAGTATTTT
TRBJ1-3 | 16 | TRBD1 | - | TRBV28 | CASSSLTGVAGNTIYF | TGTGCCAGCAGTTCTCTAACAGGGGTTGCTGGAAACACCATATATTTT
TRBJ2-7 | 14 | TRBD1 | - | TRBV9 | CASSAGTGHYEQYF | TGTGCCAGCAGCGCCGGGACAGGACATTACGAGCAGTACTTC
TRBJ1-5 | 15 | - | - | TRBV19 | CASRLQVRSNQPQHF | TGTGCCAGTAGGTTACAGGTGAGAAGCAATCAGCCCCAGCATTTT
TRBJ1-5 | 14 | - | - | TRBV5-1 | CASSLGDTGQPQHF | TGCGCCAGCAGCTTGGGGGACACGGGGCAGCCCCAGCATTTT